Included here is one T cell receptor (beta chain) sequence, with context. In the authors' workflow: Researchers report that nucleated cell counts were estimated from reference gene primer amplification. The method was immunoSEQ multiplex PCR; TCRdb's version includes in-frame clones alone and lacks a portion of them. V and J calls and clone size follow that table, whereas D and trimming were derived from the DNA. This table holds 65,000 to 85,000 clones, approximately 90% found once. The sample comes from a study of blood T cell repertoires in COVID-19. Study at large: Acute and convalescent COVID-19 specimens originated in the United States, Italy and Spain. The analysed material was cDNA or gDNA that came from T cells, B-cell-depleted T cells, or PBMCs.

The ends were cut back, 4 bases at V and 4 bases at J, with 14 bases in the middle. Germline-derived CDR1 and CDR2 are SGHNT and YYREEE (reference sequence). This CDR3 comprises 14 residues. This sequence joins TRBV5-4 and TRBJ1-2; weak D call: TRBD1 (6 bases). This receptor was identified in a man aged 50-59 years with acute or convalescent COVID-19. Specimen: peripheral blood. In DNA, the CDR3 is TGTGCCAGCAGCAGTGGACAGCAGCTCTATGGCTACACCTTC. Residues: CASSSGQQLYGYTF. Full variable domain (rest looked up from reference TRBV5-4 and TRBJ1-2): ETGVTQSPTHLIKTRGQQVTLRCSSQSGHNTVSWYQQALGQGPQFIFQYYREEENGRGNFPPRFSGLQFPNYSSELNVNALELDDSALYLCASSSGQQLYGYTFGSGTRLTVV.